This T cell receptor beta chain comes out of a study of T cell changes during pregnancy in multiple sclerosis. This clone has a single count. CDR1 and CDR2 (germline): SGHRS, YFSETQ. The CDR3 is made up of 16 amino acids. V gave up 0 bases and J gave up 7 bases; unmatched junction bases: 7. Sequencing was performed with immunoSEQ multiplex PCR; in TCRdb, only in-frame clones are kept and a portion is missing. Here the sample spans under 85,000 clones, approximately 90% being singletons. This receptor was identified in a female donor with multiple sclerosis, enrolled in a pregnancy study. Here the sequenced sample was CD4+ T cells from peripheral blood mononuclear cells, taken before pregnancy. V is TRBV5-1 and J is TRBJ2-2; 9 positions agree with TRBD2. The CDR3 nucleotides are TGCGCCAGCAGCTTGGACGCGGGGGGGCCTGGCGGGGAGCTGTTTTTT. It is translated as CASSLDAGGPGGELFF.